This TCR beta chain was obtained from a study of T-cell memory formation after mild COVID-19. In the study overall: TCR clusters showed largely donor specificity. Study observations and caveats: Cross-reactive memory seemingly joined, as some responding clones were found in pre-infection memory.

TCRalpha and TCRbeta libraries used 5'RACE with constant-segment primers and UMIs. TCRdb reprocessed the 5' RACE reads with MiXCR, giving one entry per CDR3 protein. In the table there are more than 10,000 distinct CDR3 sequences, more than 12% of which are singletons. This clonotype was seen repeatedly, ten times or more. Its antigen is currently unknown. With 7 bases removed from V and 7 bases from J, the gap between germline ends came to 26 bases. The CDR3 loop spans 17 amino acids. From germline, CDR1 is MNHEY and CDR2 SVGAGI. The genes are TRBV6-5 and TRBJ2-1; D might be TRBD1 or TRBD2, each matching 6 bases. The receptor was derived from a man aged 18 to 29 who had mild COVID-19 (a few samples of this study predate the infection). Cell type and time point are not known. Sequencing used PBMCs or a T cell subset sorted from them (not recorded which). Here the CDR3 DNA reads TGTGCCAGCACGCCCTTGAACGGGGGCGAGTTAGGGAATGAGCAGTTCTTC. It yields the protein CASTPLNGGELGNEQFF.